The rows below give T cell receptor beta chains drawn from one sample of a study of control samples from healthy donors and cancer patients. Using immunoSEQ multiplex PCR, the repertoire was profiled, and TCRdb retains in-frame clones only, with some absent. The sample contains about 410,000 clones, over 75% of which appear only once. Sequenced: PBMCs. Receptors originate from a man aged 35-49 years with head and neck cancer. Both conserved end residues are part of each CDR3. Each record gives: CDR3 length, J gene, V gene, D gene, clone size, CDR3 protein, CDR3 DNA. D genes are given only for firm matches. Where a row states a size, it is once, few, many or the class of an expanded clone; other rows omit it.

>15|TRBJ2-7|TRBV28|TRBD1|NA
CASSGTALLPYEQYF
TGTGCCAGCAGTGGGACAGCTCTACTTCCCTACGAGCAGTACTTC
>14|TRBJ1-5|TRBV24-1|NA|few
CATSERAQGRPQHF
TGTGCCACCAGTGAGCGGGCACAAGGAAGGCCCCAGCATTTT
>14|TRBJ1-1|TRBV6-5|NA|NA
CASMRDRRDTEAFF
TGTGCCAGCATGCGGGACCGCAGGGACACTGAAGCTTTCTTT
>13|TRBJ2-7|TRBV12-3/TRBV12-4|NA|NA
CASSFGGPYEQYF
TGTGCCAGCAGTTTCGGAGGGCCCTACGAGCAGTACTTC
>16|TRBJ2-7|TRBV10-3|NA|NA
CAISEGAGYLRHEQYF
TGTGCCATCAGTGAGGGGGCAGGATACCTTCGCCACGAGCAGTACTTC
>15|TRBJ2-1|TRBV10-1|TRBD1|NA
CASSEGTGTYNEQFF
TGCGCCAGCAGTGAAGGGACAGGGACGTACAATGAGCAGTTCTTC
>15|TRBJ2-5|TRBV19|TRBD2|NA
CASSFASGAQGTQYF
TGTGCCAGTAGTTTCGCTAGCGGGGCCCAGGGAACCCAGTACTTC
>17|TRBJ2-3|TRBV19|TRBD1|NA
CASSPFRDRGRSDTQYF
TGTGCCAGTAGTCCATTCCGGGACAGGGGGCGGTCAGATACGCAGTATTTT
>15|TRBJ2-7|TRBV12-5|NA|NA
CASGQPSTGSYEQYF
TGTGCTAGTGGTCAACCCTCGACAGGCTCCTACGAGCAGTACTTC
>13|TRBJ1-1|TRBV7-9|NA|NA
CASSDSQGTEAFF
TGTGCCAGCAGCGACTCTCAGGGGACTGAAGCTTTCTTT
>14|TRBJ1-6|TRBV14|NA|NA
CASSLGTHFSPLHF
TGTGCCAGCAGCCTCGGGACACATTTTTCACCCCTCCACTTT
>13|TRBJ2-7|TRBV7-9|TRBD2|once
CASSFGGRGEQYF
TGTGCCAGCAGCTTTGGCGGGCGGGGGGAGCAGTACTTC